These 19 T cell receptor beta chains share one sample of origin, sequenced in a study of blood T cell repertoires in COVID-19. Using immunoSEQ multiplex PCR, the repertoire was profiled, and TCRdb retains in-frame clones only, with some absent. The table records 120,000 or so clones, 88% of them present only once. Source material: peripheral blood. The receptors come from a woman between 45 and 65 years old with acute or convalescent COVID-19.

The chain couples TRBV6-5 to TRBJ2-7; 10 bases agree with TRBD2. Germline CDR1 reads MNHEY; CDR2 reads SVGAGI. This CDR3 region has 15 residues. With 7 bases clipped from V and 4 bases from J, the junction kept 10 bases outside the gene matches. The CDR3 region has the DNA TGTGCCAGCATAATAGGGCTAGCGGGAGCTTACGAGCAGTACTTC. As protein: CASIIGLAGAYEQYF.

V gene TRBV28 combines with J gene TRBJ1-6; TRBD1 is a possible D gene (5 bases). The CDR3 sequence is 15 residues long. Trimming cost V 2 bases and J 7 bases, with 12 bases left between them. CDR1 is MDHEN and CDR2 is SYDVKM in the germline V gene. The CDR3 DNA reads as TGTGCCAGCAGTTTAGGAGGGTCAGGGAATTCACCCCTCCACTTT. Encoded protein: CASSLGGSGNSPLHF. The variable domain in full, completed from reference TRBV28 and TRBJ1-6, reads DVKVTQSSRYLVKRTGEKVFLECVQDMDHENMFWYRQDPGLGLRLIYFSYDVKMKEKGDIPEGYSVSREKKERFSLILESASTNQTSMYLCASSLGGSGNSPLHFGNGTRLTVT.

The genes are TRBV11-2 and TRBJ2-1; tentatively, D is TRBD2 (5 bases). CDR1 and CDR2 (germline): SGHAT, FQNNGV. Trimming pared 6 bases from V and 7 bases from J, leaving 19 bases between. This CDR3 region has 15 residues. CDR3 sequence reads: CASRETGYSGNEQFF. CDR3 coding DNA: TGTGCCAGCAGGGAGACCGGTTATTCGGGAAATGAGCAGTTCTTC.

This chain uses TRBV27 with TRBJ2-1; maybe TRBD2 (6 bases). Germline CDR1 MNHEY, CDR2 SMNVEV (reference sequence). V was pared by 5 bases and J by 2 bases, with 10 bases between. CDR3 length: 14 amino acids. In DNA form, the CDR3 reads TGTGCCAGCAGTCTCCCGGGGGCCTACAATGAGCAGTTCTTC. Its protein product is CASSLPGAYNEQFF.

This clone has only one observation. The V and J genes are TRBV12-3 or TRBV12-4 and TRBJ2-2; unclear D gene. V lost 6 bases and J lost 5, with 7 bases in between. There are 12 residues in the CDR3. In DNA form, the CDR3 reads TGTGCCAGCAGCTCGAGGACCGGGGAGCTGTTTTTT. This translates into CASSSRTGELFF.

This clone has just a few counts. This rearrangement joins TRBV30 to TRBJ2-7, with D uncertain. The germline V gene encodes CDR1 GTSNPN and CDR2 SVGIG (reference sequence). Trimming pared 2 bases from V and 6 bases from J, leaving 14 bases between. CDR3 length equals 13 residues. CDR3 sequence reads: CAWSIRPPGEQYF. The CDR3, as DNA: TGTGCCTGGAGTATCCGCCCCCCGGGCGAGCAGTACTTC.

The chain recombines TRBV19 with TRBJ1-3, with D possibly TRBD1 on 6 matching bases. Germline V gene data show CDR1 as LNHDA and CDR2 as SQIVND (reference sequence). The CDR3 has 16 amino acids. V was trimmed by 4 bases and J by 0 bases, leaving 13 bases between them. Written as DNA, the CDR3 is TGTGCCAGTAGTAACAGGGTGGTTGCCTCTGGAAACACCATATATTTT. The encoded protein is CASSNRVVASGNTIYF.

The rearrangement joins TRBV4-2 to TRBJ2-7; TRBD2 matches at 11 bases. The CDR3 runs 17 residues. The germline V gene has CDR1 LGHNA and CDR2 YNFKEQ. With V trimmed by 1 base and J by 2 bases, 7 bases remained unmatched. CDR3 DNA sequence: TGTGCCAGCAGCCAAGGGGGACTAGCGGCCCGCCCCTACGAGCAGTACTTC. It codes for CASSQGGLAARPYEQYF.

J is TRBJ1-4 and V is TRBV18, with 7 bases aligning to TRBD1. Unmatched junction bases numbered 6, after V lost 8 bases and J lost 0 bases. This CDR3 spans 15 amino acids. Germline CDR1 reads KGHSH; CDR2 reads LQKENI. CDR3 sequence (DNA): TGTGCCAGCCGCCGACAGGGTGCAACTAATGAAAAACTGTTTTTT. Its translation is CASRRQGATNEKLFF.

The V and J genes are TRBV2 and TRBJ2-5, with D uncertain. The V gene lost 7 bases and the J gene lost 1 base, with 7 bases spanning the gap. Germline V gives CDR1 SNHLY, CDR2 FYNNEI. The CDR3 length is 12 residues. The CDR3 nucleotides are TGTGCCAGCATAGAGTTCCAAGAGACCCAGTACTTC. This encodes CASIEFQETQYF.

The rearrangement links TRBV11-2 to TRBJ1-3; no clear D gene. There are 11 residues in the CDR3. The V gene's germline CDR1 is SGHAT and CDR2 FQNNGV. Trimming removed 5 bases from V and 8 bases from J, with 7 bases in between. CDR3 DNA sequence: TGTGCCAGCAGCCCCTTTGACACCATATATTTT. This gives the protein CASSPFDTIYF. The whole variable domain, remainder taken from reference TRBV11-2 and TRBJ1-3, is EAGVAQSPRYKIIEKRQSVAFWCNPISGHATLYWYQQILGQGPKLLIQFQNNGVVDDSQLPKDRFSAERLKGVDSTLKIQPAKLEDSAVYLCASSPFDTIYFGEGSWLTVV.

CDR3 sequence (DNA): TGTGCCAGCAGCCAATATTTCGGCTACGAGCAGTACTTC. Residues: CASSQYFGYEQYF. V and J are TRBV7-6 and TRBJ2-7, with no clear D. CDR3 length: 13 amino acids. Germline CDR1 SGHVS, CDR2 FNYEAQ. Trimming pared 5 bases from V and 3 bases from J, leaving 11 bases between.

The rearrangement links TRBV18 to TRBJ2-3; D ambiguous. Germline V gene lookup returns CDR1 KGHSH and CDR2 LQKENI. The CDR3 is made up of 12 amino acids. The V and J ends lost 7 bases and 4 bases respectively, with 9 bases between them. For the CDR3, the DNA is TGTGCCAGCTGCATGGGCCCAGATACGCAGTATTTT. It is translated as CASCMGPDTQYF.

The J gene is TRBJ2-1, the V gene TRBV7-2, with TRBD2 matching over 10 bases. The germline gives CDR1 SGHTA, CDR2 FQGNSA. V lost 2 bases, J lost 3 bases, and 4 bases stayed unmatched. The CDR3 contains 16 residues. CDR3 bases: TGTGCCAGCAGCTTACGGCTAGCGGGGGACTACAATGAGCAGTTCTTC. This codes for CASSLRLAGDYNEQFF.

V is TRBV2 and J is TRBJ2-2; 8 bases align to TRBD1. With 0 bases clipped from V and 4 bases from J, the junction kept 4 bases outside the gene matches. Germline CDR1 reads SNHLY; CDR2 reads FYNNEI. There are 16 residues in the CDR3. CDR3 sequence (DNA): TGTGCCAGCAGTGAAGCGCAGGGGGCGAGCACCGGGGAGCTGTTTTTT. It is translated as CASSEAQGASTGELFF.

CDR3 DNA: TGTGCCAGCAGTTTATCGACAGGGGTGAACACTGAAGCTTTCTTT. It yields the protein CASSLSTGVNTEAFF. The V and J genes are TRBV27 and TRBJ1-1; 8 bases are a match to TRBD1. The CDR3 consists of 15 residues. Trimming at V came to 0 bases and at J to 0 bases, leaving 0 bases not matched to a gene. Germline assignment: CDR1 MNHEY and CDR2 SMNVEV (reference sequence).

This clone was seen a handful of times. The chain carries TRBV18 and TRBJ1-1; 7 bases agree with TRBD1. Germline V gene lookup returns CDR1 KGHSH and CDR2 LQKENI. Unmatched junction bases numbered 4, after V lost 4 bases and J lost 5 bases. The CDR3 is 13 amino acids. The CDR3 nucleotides are TGTGCCAGCTCACTAGCAGGGGGGACTGAAGCTTTCTTT. The encoded protein is CASSLAGGTEAFF.

The chain is built from TRBV29-1 and TRBJ1-1; D unresolved. The ends were cut back, 3 bases at V and 4 bases at J, with 6 bases in the middle. Germline CDR1 reads SQVTM; CDR2 reads ANQGSEA. The CDR3 spans 11 residues. The CDR3 is CSVDRGTEAFF. CDR3 DNA sequence: TGCAGCGTTGACCGGGGCACTGAAGCTTTCTTT. Looking up the rest from reference TRBV29-1 and TRBJ1-1 gives the full variable domain: SAVISQKPSRDICQRGTSLTIQCQVDSQVTMMFWYRQQPGQSLTLIATANQGSEATYESGFVIDKFPISRPNLTFSTLTVSNMSPEDSSIYLCSVDRGTEAFFGQGTRLTVV.

V is TRBV28 and J is TRBJ2-2; 14 nucleotides line up with TRBD2. J lost 4 bases, V lost 5 bases, and 9 bases had no gene match. The germline V gene encodes CDR1 MDHEN and CDR2 SYDVKM. CDR3 length: 18 amino acids. CDR3: CASSTGTSGRLSTGELFF. CDR3 DNA: TGTGCCAGCAGTACCGGGACTAGCGGGAGACTTAGCACCGGGGAGCTGTTTTTT.